Listed below are T cell receptor beta chains from one sample, sequenced in a study of T-cell memory formation after mild COVID-19. MiXCR, run by TCRdb on the 5' RACE reads, gives a single entry per CDR3 protein. The data contain 85,000 to 120,000 distinct CDR3 sequences, about an eighth of them singletons. The sample was PBMCs or a T cell subset sorted from them (not recorded which). These receptors all stem from an adult woman who had mild COVID-19 (a few samples of this study predate the infection). Cell type and time point are not known. CDR3s include the opening cysteine and the closing phenylalanine or tryptophan. D genes are given only for firm matches. Not all rows give a size; the values are once, few, many and, for expanded clones, a class.

CDR3 protein	CDR3 DNA	D gene	clone size	V gene	J gene
CASSSLPSGAYEQYF	TGTGCCAGCAGTAGCCTCCCTAGCGGGGCCTACGAGCAGTACTTC	TRBD2	few	TRBV2	TRBJ2-7
CASSFGGSPYQETQYF	TGTGCCAGCAGCTTTGGCGGGAGCCCGTACCAAGAGACCCAGTACTTC	TRBD2	many	TRBV7-9	TRBJ2-5
CASSPGLAGATQYF	TGTGCCAGCAGTCCGGGACTAGCGGGTGCGACGCAGTATTTT	TRBD2	.	TRBV25-1	TRBJ2-3
CASSPPASSYEQYF	TGCGCCAGCAGCCCCCCCGCGAGCTCCTACGAGCAGTACTTC	.	.	TRBV5-1	TRBJ2-7
CASSSDRGTTEAFF	TGCGCCAGCAGCTCGGACAGGGGGACCACTGAAGCTTTCTTT	TRBD1	.	TRBV5-1	TRBJ1-1
CASSPDHSSEQFF	TGCGCCAGCAGCCCGGACCACTCCAGTGAGCAGTTCTTC	.	many	TRBV5-1	TRBJ2-1
CATSGGQGADTGELFF	TGTGCCACCAGTGGCGGACAGGGGGCGGACACCGGGGAGCTGTTTTTT	TRBD1	few	TRBV24-1	TRBJ2-2
CASSQDYRGSTDTQYF	TGCGCCAGCAGCCAAGATTATCGGGGGTCCACAGATACGCAGTATTTT	.	.	TRBV4-3	TRBJ2-3
CATRDRTTWTQYF	TGTGCCACCCGGGACAGGACGACCTGGACGCAGTATTTT	TRBD1	.	TRBV19	TRBJ2-3
CASSWAGPYNEQFF	TGTGCCAGCAGCTGGGCGGGTCCCTACAATGAGCAGTTCTTC	.	.	TRBV7-9	TRBJ2-1
CAISDGGASYEQYF	TGTGCCATCAGTGACGGCGGCGCCTCCTACGAGCAGTACTTC	.	many	TRBV10-3	TRBJ2-7
CASSFSLAGISYEQYF	TGTGCCAGCAGCTTTAGTCTAGCGGGAATTTCCTACGAGCAGTACTTC	TRBD2	few	TRBV7-9	TRBJ2-7
CASSLGGVPDTQYF	TGTGCCAGCAGCTTAGGGGGAGTCCCAGATACGCAGTATTTT	.	few	TRBV7-9	TRBJ2-3
CASSSQTTGGSGYTF	TGTGCCAGCAGTTCCCAGACTACAGGGGGCTCTGGCTACACCTTC	TRBD1	.	TRBV6-5	TRBJ1-2
CASTDRESGTGELFF	TGTGCCAGTACTGACAGGGAATCGGGCACCGGGGAGCTGTTTTTT	TRBD1	.	TRBV7-2	TRBJ2-2
CASTGPQGPYGYTF	TGTGCCAGCACCGGACCCCAAGGCCCCTATGGCTACACCTTC	.	.	TRBV9	TRBJ1-2
CASSPNVEATYQPQHF	TGTGCCAGCAGCCCTAACGTGGAAGCAACTTATCAGCCCCAGCATTTT	.	few	TRBV7-8	TRBJ1-5
CASSQDRTSLKQFF	TGTGCCAGCAGCCAAGATCGGACTAGCCTAAAGCAGTTCTTC	TRBD2	.	TRBV4-2	TRBJ2-1
CASRGTSGSNEQFF	TGTGCCAGCAGGGGGACTAGCGGGAGCAATGAGCAGTTCTTC	TRBD2	.	TRBV12-3/TRBV12-4	TRBJ2-1
CASSILGPQETQYF	TGTGCCAGCAGCATCCTCGGGCCCCAAGAGACCCAGTACTTC	.	.	TRBV7-9	TRBJ2-5
CASSPGTDAYEQYF	TGTGCCAGCAGTCCAGGGACGGACGCCTACGAGCAGTACTTC	.	.	TRBV12-3/TRBV12-4	TRBJ2-7
CASSYSPGLDNGRFF	TGTGCCAGCAGTTACTCCCCAGGGTTAGACAATGGACGGTTCTTC	.	.	TRBV6-5	TRBJ2-1
CASSLKRTRTSGGKLFF	TGTGCCAGCAGCTTAAAACGAACGAGGACCTCAGGCGGGAAGCTGTTTTTT	.	.	TRBV7-9	TRBJ2-2
CASSVTSSYNEQFF	TGTGCCAGCAGCGTCACTAGCTCCTACAATGAGCAGTTCTTC	.	many	TRBV9	TRBJ2-1
CASSSLETSGSFGNEQFF	TGCGCCAGCAGCTCCCTGGAGACTAGCGGGTCGTTTGGGAATGAGCAGTTCTTC	TRBD2	many	TRBV5-1	TRBJ2-1
CASSPVQSSYEQYF	TGTGCCAGCTCACCAGTCCAGAGCTCCTACGAGCAGTACTTC	.	few	TRBV18	TRBJ2-7
CSVEKGMNTEAFF	TGCAGCGTTGAAAAGGGAATGAACACTGAAGCTTTCTTT	.	few	TRBV29-1	TRBJ1-1
CASSLLPGGTDTQYF	TGCGCCAGCAGCTTGCTACCCGGTGGGACAGATACGCAGTATTTT	.	.	TRBV5-1	TRBJ2-3
CASSPGVGTGELFF	TGTGCCAGCAGCCCAGGGGTGGGCACCGGGGAGCTGTTTTTT	.	.	TRBV3-1	TRBJ2-2
CASSPDTQYF	TGTGCCAGCTCACCAGATACGCAGTATTTT	.	.	TRBV18	TRBJ2-3
CASSAQPGLAGGADTQYF	TGTGCCAGCAGCGCCCAGCCGGGACTAGCGGGGGGGGCGGATACGCAGTATTTT	TRBD2	few	TRBV7-6	TRBJ2-3
CASTRTGTYNEQFF	TGTGCCAGTACCCGGACAGGGACCTACAATGAGCAGTTCTTC	TRBD1	.	TRBV19	TRBJ2-1
CASSGGQGASEQYF	TGTGCCAGCAGTGGGGGACAGGGAGCTTCCGAGCAGTACTTC	TRBD1	few	TRBV6-5	TRBJ2-7
CASSQDGFNEQFF	TGCGCCAGCAGCCAAGACGGTTTCAATGAGCAGTTCTTC	.	.	TRBV4-1	TRBJ2-1
CASSERVNEQFF	TGTGCCAGCAGCGAGCGGGTCAATGAGCAGTTCTTC	.	.	TRBV12-3/TRBV12-4	TRBJ2-1
CASSPRTVSTDTQYF	TGTGCCAGCAGCCCGAGGACAGTTAGCACAGATACGCAGTATTTT	.	few	TRBV7-2	TRBJ2-3
CASSIEGWNTEAFF	TGCGCCAGCAGCATCGAGGGGTGGAACACTGAAGCTTTCTTT	.	.	TRBV5-1	TRBJ1-1
CASRLGSRAQPQHF	TGTGCCAGCAGACTCGGGTCGAGGGCTCAGCCCCAGCATTTT	.	.	TRBV12-3/TRBV12-4	TRBJ1-5
CSARDLFGGSGRALDTQYF	TGCAGTGCTAGAGATCTGTTTGGGGGTAGCGGGAGGGCCTTGGATACGCAGTATTTT	TRBD2	.	TRBV20-1	TRBJ2-3
CASSLVGYNEQFF	TGTGCCAGCAGCTTAGTAGGGTACAATGAGCAGTTCTTC	.	.	TRBV7-9	TRBJ2-1
CASSQILNGQETQYF	TGCGCCAGCAGCCAAATCCTGAACGGACAAGAGACCCAGTACTTC	.	few	TRBV4-1	TRBJ2-5
CASSALRDYNQPQHF	TGTGCCAGCAGTGCCCTCCGGGACTACAATCAGCCCCAGCATTTT	.	.	TRBV6-2/TRBV6-3	TRBJ1-5
CASSSLAGGYNEQFF	TGTGCCAGCAGCTCTCTAGCGGGGGGTTACAATGAGCAGTTCTTC	TRBD2	.	TRBV7-9	TRBJ2-1
CATSRGRTAANEQFF	TGTGCCACCAGCAGAGGACGTACCGCGGCCAATGAGCAGTTCTTC	.	.	TRBV15	TRBJ2-1
CATSRDAAGGVSEQFF	TGTGCCACCAGCAGAGATGCAGCGGGAGGGGTGAGTGAGCAGTTCTTC	TRBD2	.	TRBV15	TRBJ2-1
CASSDNRAGGYNEQFF	TGTGCCAGCAGTGACAACAGGGCTGGAGGGTACAATGAGCAGTTCTTC	.	many	TRBV7-9	TRBJ2-1
CASSVSGSYPDTQYF	TGTGCCAGCAGTGTCAGCGGGAGTTATCCAGATACGCAGTATTTT	TRBD2	few	TRBV2	TRBJ2-3
CASSHSPTGEDGYTF	TGTGCCAGCAGTCACTCCCCCACAGGGGAGGATGGCTACACCTTC	TRBD1	few	TRBV27	TRBJ1-2
CASSFDTGAPEQYF	TGTGCCAGCAGCTTTGATACAGGGGCGCCCGAGCAGTACTTC	TRBD1	.	TRBV5-6	TRBJ2-7
CSVDRGGNTGELFF	TGCAGCGTTGACAGGGGGGGGAACACCGGGGAGCTGTTTTTT	.	many	TRBV29-1	TRBJ2-2
CASSPHVGSMNTEAFF	TGTGCCAGCAGTCCACACGTTGGCTCCATGAACACTGAAGCTTTCTTT	.	.	TRBV27	TRBJ1-1
CAISDLEGSGEQYF	TGTGCCATCAGTGACCTTGAGGGGTCCGGCGAGCAGTACTTC	.	.	TRBV10-3	TRBJ2-7
CASGSGAYNEQFF	TGTGCTAGTGGTTCCGGTGCCTACAATGAGCAGTTCTTC	.	few	TRBV12-5	TRBJ2-1
CATSRDPTGTQEQFF	TGTGCCACCAGCAGAGATCCCACAGGGACGCAGGAGCAGTTCTTC	.	few	TRBV15	TRBJ2-1
CASRPQASGNTGELIF	TGTGCCAGCAGACCTCAGGCTAGCGGGAACACCGGGGAGCTGATTTTT	TRBD2	.	TRBV6-2/TRBV6-3	TRBJ2-2